This section outlines one TCR beta chain sequence together with its context. There is no known antigen for this receptor. No much larger clonotype is one base removed from it; base qualities were not supplied. From the cysteine through the phenylalanine, the CDR3 covers 14 amino acids. Only the CDR3 part of the read is kept: 42 bases, read in frame from the first base. V and J are truncated by 3 bases and 1 base respectively, leaving an intervening sequence of 9 bases. The germline V gene supplies CDR1 KGHSH and CDR2 LQKENI. First-strand cDNA was synthesized with Superscript III and a set of TRAV- and TRBV-specific primers, covering both TCRalpha and TCRbeta chains. A roughly 20-cycle PCR with Phusion amplified the TCRs, pairing a constant-region primer with the adapter that was attached to the V primers. The isolated mRNA was amplified using the MessageAmp II aRNA Amplification Kit, with in vitro transcription performed for 15 to 20 hours at 37 degrees C. The Dynabeads mRNA DIRECT Purification Kit was used to isolate the mRNA for TCR sequencing. Indexed Illumina adapters were added in a second approximately 25-cycle Phusion PCR, and the resulting products were purified with AMPure XP beads. Deep sequencing of TCRalpha and TCRbeta libraries was performed on an Illumina MiniSeq instrument. As for the authors' bioinformatics: Custom Perl scripts were used to pool TCR sequences that encoded the same protein, to remove out-of-frame sequences, and to calculate the abundance of each clonotype. Any TCR sequence supported by only a single read was excluded from analysis. Among the metrics used to describe the repertoires were Shannon entropy, Gini index, clonality, richness, and the frequency of TCRs shared between repertoires. The public reads were run again by TCRdb, first through fastp at Q25 and then through MiXCR, and only productive beta chains were kept. CDR3 protein duplicates are merged, each entry listing the most common genes and DNA. In this record, the V and J calls reflect TCRdb's handling and not the investigators' own analysis. Here the sample has about 39,000 distinct CDR3 sequences; 20% occur a single time. 8% to 9.5% of the sample rests with the top ten.

The sample's time point label, decoded: after trial treatment. In the paper's terms, the treatment or condition label means: LDRT plus nivolumab, ipilimumab, low-dose cyclophosphamide and aspirin (RACIN trial). The donors took part in RACIN, a single-arm, phase I, dose-escalation trial that combined nivolumab, ipilimumab, aspirin, low-dose cyclophosphamide and low-dose radiotherapy. Patients with advanced, TIL-negative solid tumors were considered eligible. This sample was taken from a study of low-dose radiotherapy and immunotherapy resistance in tumors (dated by TCRdb to between 2021 and 2024). At the level of the whole study: In Cohort 1, each fraction delivered 0.5 Gy every 2 weeks, and the prescribed total PTV dose was 6.5 Gy. Cohort 2 received 1 Gy per fraction every two weeks, with a total of 13 Gy over 26 weeks. Patients were given nivolumab as a 240 mg flat dose every two weeks and ipilimumab at 1 mg/kg every six weeks, with both drugs delivered intravenously. Cyclophosphamide 200 mg/m2 was administered intravenously every two weeks, one day before each radiation and immunotherapy administration. Starting on cycle 1 day 1, patients took 300 mg of aspirin by mouth once a day for four cycles. No randomization into treatment groups was done for the people taking part in the trial. Eight patients were included in the translational analysis: three from the first dose cohort and the first five from the second dose cohort.

Sequenced here: PBMCs, sampled after low-dose radiotherapy plus immunotherapy. This clonotype was sampled from a female donor with ovarian cancer. The chain was built from TRBV18 and TRBJ1-1; TRBD1 is a possible D gene, resting on 5 matching bases. At the DNA level, the sequence is TGTGCCAGCTCACCCGGGGGAGGGAACACTGAAGCTTTCTTT. It translates to CASSPGGGNTEAFF.